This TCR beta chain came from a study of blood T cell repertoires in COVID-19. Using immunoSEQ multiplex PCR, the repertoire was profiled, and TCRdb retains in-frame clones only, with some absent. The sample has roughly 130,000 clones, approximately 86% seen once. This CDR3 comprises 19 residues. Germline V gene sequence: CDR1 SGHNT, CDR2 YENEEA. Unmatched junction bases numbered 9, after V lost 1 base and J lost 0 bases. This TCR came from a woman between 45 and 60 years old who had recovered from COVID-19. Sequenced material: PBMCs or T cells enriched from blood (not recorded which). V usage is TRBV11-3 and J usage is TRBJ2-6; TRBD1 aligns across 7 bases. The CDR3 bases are TGTGCCAGCAGCTTAGGACAGGGAAACGCCTTCTCTGGGGCCAACGTCCTGACTTTC. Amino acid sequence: CASSLGQGNAFSGANVLTF.